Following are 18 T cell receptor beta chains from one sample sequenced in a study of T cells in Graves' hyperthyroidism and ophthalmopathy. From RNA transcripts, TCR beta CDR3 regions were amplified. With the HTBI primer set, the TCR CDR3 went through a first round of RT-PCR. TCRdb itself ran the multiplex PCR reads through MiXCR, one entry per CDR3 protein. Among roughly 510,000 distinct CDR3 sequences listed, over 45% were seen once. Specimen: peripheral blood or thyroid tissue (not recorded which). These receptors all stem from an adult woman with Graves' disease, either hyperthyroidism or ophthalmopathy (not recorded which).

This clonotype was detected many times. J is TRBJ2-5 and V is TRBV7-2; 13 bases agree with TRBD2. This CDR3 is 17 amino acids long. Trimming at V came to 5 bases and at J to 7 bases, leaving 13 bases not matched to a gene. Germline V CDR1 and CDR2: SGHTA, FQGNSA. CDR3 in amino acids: CASSKPGLAGTPGTQYF. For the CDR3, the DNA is TGTGCCAGCAGCAAGCCGGGACTAGCGGGGACCCCAGGGACCCAGTACTTC.

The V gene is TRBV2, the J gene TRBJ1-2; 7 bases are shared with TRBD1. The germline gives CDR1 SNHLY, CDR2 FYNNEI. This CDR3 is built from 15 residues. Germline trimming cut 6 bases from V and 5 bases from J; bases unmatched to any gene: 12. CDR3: CASSDWTGSPYGYTF. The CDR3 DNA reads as TGTGCCAGCAGCGACTGGACAGGTTCTCCGTATGGCTACACCTTC.

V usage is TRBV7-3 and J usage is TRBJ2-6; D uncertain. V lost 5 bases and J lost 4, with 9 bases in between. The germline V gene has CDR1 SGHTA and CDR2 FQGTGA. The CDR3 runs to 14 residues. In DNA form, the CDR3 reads TGTGCCAGCAGCCTCCCTCAGGGGGCCAACGTCCTGACTTTC. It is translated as CASSLPQGANVLTF.

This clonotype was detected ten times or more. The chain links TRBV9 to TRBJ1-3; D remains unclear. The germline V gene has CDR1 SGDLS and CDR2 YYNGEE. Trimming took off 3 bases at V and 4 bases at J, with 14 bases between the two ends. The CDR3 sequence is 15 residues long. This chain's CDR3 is CASSETPSPGNTIYF. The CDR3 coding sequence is TGTGCCAGCAGCGAAACACCTTCCCCGGGAAACACCATATATTTT.

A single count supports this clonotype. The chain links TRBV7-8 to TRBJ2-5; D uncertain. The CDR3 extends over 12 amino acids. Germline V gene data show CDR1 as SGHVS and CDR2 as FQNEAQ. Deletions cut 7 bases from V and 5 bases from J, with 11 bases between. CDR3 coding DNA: TGTGCCAGCAAGCAGCCGGAGGAGACCCAGTACTTC. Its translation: CASKQPEETQYF. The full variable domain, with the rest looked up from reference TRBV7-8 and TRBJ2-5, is GAGVSQSPRYKVAKRGQDVALRCDPISGHVSLFWYQQALGQGPEFLTYFQNEAQLDKSGLPSDRFFAERPEGSVSTLKIQRTQQEDSAVYLCASKQPEETQYFGPGTRLLVL.

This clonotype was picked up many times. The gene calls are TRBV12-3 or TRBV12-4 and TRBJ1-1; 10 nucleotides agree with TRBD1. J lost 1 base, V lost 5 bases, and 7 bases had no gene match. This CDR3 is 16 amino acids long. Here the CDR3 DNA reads TGTGCCAGCAGTCCGACAGGGGGCCATTCGAACACTGAAGCTTTCTTT. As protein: CASSPTGGHSNTEAFF.

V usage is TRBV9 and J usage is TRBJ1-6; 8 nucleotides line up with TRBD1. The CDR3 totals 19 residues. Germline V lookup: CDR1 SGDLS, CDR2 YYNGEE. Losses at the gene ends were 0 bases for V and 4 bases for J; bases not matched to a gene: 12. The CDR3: CASSVVQGASGAYNSPLHF. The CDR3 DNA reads TGTGCCAGCAGCGTAGTGCAGGGGGCGTCGGGGGCATATAATTCACCCCTCCACTTT.

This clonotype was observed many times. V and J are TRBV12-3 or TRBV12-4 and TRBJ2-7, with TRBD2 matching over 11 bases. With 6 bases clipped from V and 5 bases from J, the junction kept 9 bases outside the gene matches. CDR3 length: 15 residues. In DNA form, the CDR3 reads TGTGCCAGCAGCCCAGGTCTAGCGGGGGGACACGAGCAGTACTTC. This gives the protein CASSPGLAGGHEQYF.

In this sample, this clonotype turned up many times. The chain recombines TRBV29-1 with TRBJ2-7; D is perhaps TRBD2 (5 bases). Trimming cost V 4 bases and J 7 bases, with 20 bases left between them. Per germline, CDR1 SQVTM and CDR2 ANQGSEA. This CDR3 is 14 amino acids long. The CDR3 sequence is CSVANGVIVEEQYF. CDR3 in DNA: TGCAGCGTTGCGAACGGGGTTATCGTGGAGGAGCAGTACTTC.

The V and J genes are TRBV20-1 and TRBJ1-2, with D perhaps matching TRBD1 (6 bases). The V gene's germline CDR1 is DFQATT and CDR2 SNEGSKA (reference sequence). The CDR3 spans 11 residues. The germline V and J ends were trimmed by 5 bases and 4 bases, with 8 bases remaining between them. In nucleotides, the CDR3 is TGCAGTGCTCGGACAGTCTATGGCTACACCTTC. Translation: CSARTVYGYTF.

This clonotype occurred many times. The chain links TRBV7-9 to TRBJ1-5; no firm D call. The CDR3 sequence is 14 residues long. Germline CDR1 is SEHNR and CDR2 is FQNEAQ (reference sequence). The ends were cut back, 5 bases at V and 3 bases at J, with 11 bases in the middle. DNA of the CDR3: TGTGCCAGCAGCGTGGAACAACCCAATCAGCCCCAGCATTTT. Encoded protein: CASSVEQPNQPQHF.

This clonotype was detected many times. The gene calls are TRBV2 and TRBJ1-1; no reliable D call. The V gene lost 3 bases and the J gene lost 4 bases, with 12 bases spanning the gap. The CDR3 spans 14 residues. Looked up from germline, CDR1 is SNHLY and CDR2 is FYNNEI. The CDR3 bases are TGTGCCAGCAGTGAGAGGCAGGCAAGCACTGAAGCTTTCTTT. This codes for CASSERQASTEAFF.

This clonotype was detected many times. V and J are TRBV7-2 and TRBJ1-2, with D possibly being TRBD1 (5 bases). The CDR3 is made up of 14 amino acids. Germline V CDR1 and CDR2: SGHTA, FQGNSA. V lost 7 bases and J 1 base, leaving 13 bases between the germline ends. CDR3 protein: CASNPGGVNYGYTF. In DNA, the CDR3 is TGTGCCAGCAACCCCGGGGGGGTTAACTATGGCTACACCTTC.

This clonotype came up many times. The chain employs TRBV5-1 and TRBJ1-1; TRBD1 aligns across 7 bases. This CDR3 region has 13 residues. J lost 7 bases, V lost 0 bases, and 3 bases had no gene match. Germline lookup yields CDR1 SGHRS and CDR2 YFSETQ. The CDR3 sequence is CASSLDRGLEAFF. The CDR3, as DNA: TGCGCCAGCAGCTTGGACAGGGGTCTTGAAGCTTTCTTT.

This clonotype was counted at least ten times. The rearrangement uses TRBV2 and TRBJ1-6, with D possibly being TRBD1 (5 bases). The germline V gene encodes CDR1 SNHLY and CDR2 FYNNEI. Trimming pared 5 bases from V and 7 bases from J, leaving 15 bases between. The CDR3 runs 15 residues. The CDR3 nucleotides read TGTGCCAGCAGTACCGGACATGCTACAAATTCACCCCTCCACTTT. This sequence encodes CASSTGHATNSPLHF.

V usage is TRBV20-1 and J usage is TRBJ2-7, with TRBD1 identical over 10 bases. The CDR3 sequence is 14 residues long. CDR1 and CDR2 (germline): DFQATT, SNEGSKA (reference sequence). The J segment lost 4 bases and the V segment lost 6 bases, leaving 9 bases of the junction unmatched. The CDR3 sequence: CSARQTGGRYEQYF. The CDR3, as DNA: TGCAGTGCACGACAGACAGGGGGCAGGTACGAGCAGTACTTC.

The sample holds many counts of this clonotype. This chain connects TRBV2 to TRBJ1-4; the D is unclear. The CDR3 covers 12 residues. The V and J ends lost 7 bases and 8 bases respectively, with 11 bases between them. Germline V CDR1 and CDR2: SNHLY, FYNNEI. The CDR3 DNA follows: TGTGCCAGCACGGGCGCCGAGGAAAAACTGTTTTTT. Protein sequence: CASTGAEEKLFF.

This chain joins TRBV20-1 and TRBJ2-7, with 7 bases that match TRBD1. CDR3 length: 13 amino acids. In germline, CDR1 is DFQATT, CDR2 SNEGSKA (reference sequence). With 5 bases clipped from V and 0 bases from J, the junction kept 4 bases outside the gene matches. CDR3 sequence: CSADDRDSYEQYF. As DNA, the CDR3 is TGCAGTGCTGACGACAGGGACTCCTACGAGCAGTACTTC.